What follows are 24 T cell receptor beta chains derived from one specimen sequenced in a study of molecular identifiers for immune sequencing clone quantification. TCRdb re-derived calls from the PCR reads in MiXCR, one entry per CDR3 protein. The sample lists 85,000 to 90,000 distinct CDR3 sequences, roughly 20% occurring once. Material for sequencing was naive CD8+ T cells from blood, with Jurkat cell RNA spiked in. Subset here: FACS-sorted CD8+CD4-CCR7+CD45RA+ naive T cells. These receptors were collected from a human donor in good health. Some libraries in this study had Jurkat cell RNA spiked in.

This clonotype has ten or more counts. The rearrangement links TRBV6-5 to TRBJ2-1, with 8 bases aligning to TRBD2. There are 17 residues in the CDR3. Germline CDR1 and CDR2: MNHEY and SVGAGI. Unmatched junction bases numbered 10, after V lost 2 bases and J lost 4 bases. The CDR3 loop reads CASSYKASERGYNEQFF. CDR3 DNA: TGTGCCAGCAGTTACAAGGCTAGCGAGCGGGGGTACAATGAGCAGTTCTTC.

In this sample, this clonotype turned up once. The chain links TRBV28 to TRBJ1-1; TRBD1 is a possible D gene (6 bases). This CDR3 has 13 residues. Germline-derived CDR1 and CDR2 are MDHEN and SYDVKM. V dropped 5 bases and J dropped 13 bases, with 20 bases sitting between them. CDR3 coding DNA: TGTGCCAGCAGTACACACGGGACACCCGAGGGTTTCTTT. It is translated as CASSTHGTPEGFF.

This clonotype has just a few counts. This chain links TRBV10-2 with TRBJ2-3; 10 bases match TRBD2. Germline V gene sequence: CDR1 WSHSY, CDR2 SAAADI. This CDR3 comprises 14 residues. The V segment lost 7 bases and the J segment 5 bases; nucleotides outside the gene matches: 6. CDR3 in amino acids: CASNGAGGRDTQYF. CDR3 nucleotide sequence: TGCGCCAGCAATGGAGCGGGGGGGCGAGATACGCAGTATTTT.

Worth noting for this clonotype: A read error is possible here, since a much larger clone lies one base away. The rearrangement links TRBV7-9 to TRBJ2-7; possible D gene TRBD2, 6 bases. Germline V gene lookup returns CDR1 SEHNR and CDR2 FQNEAQ (reference sequence). The V gene lost 7 bases and the J gene lost 5 bases, with 27 bases spanning the gap. The CDR3 is 17 amino acids. Written as DNA, the CDR3 is TGTGCCAGCAACCACAACAAGGCGACCGGGAGAGAAAACGAGCAGTACTTC. This sequence encodes CASNHNKATGRENEQYF.

This clonotype was picked up many times. The rearrangement uses TRBV6-2 or TRBV6-3 and TRBJ2-3, with unresolved D. With 6 bases removed from V and 6 bases from J, the gap between germline ends came to 13 bases. The CDR3 runs to 13 residues. Germline loops: CDR1 MNHEY, CDR2 SVGEGT. The CDR3 reads CASSRLLSDTQYF. The CDR3 nucleotides are TGTGCCAGCAGCAGACTCCTCTCTGATACGCAGTATTTT.

This clonotype has at least ten counts. This chain uses TRBV27 with TRBJ2-1; D is perhaps TRBD2 (6 bases). Germline CDR1 reads MNHEY; CDR2 reads SMNVEV (reference sequence). Trimming shortened V by 3 bases and J by 7 bases, and 13 bases separated the two germline ends. The CDR3 is 14 residues long. The CDR3 is CASSFGGAGNEQFF. CDR3 nucleotides: TGTGCCAGCAGTTTCGGAGGGGCGGGTAATGAGCAGTTCTTC.

There are many counts of this clonotype. The gene calls are TRBV5-5 and TRBJ1-1; D is uncertain. The CDR3 is 14 residues long. Germline CDR1 SGHKS, CDR2 YYEKEE (reference sequence). Trimming removed 4 bases at V and 4 bases at J, with 14 bases between. CDR3 nucleotide sequence: TGTGCCAGCAGCATGGAGGGTTGGGGCACTGAAGCTTTCTTT. It translates to CASSMEGWGTEAFF.

Turning to this clonotype: Given a much more abundant clone one base away, this may be a read error. V usage is TRBV27 and J usage is TRBJ2-2, with TRBD2 as a possible D gene (7 bases). The CDR3 is made up of 16 amino acids. Germline-derived CDR1 and CDR2 are MNHEY and SMNVEV (reference sequence). CDR3 residues: CANSLFMGGQTGELFF. In DNA form, the CDR3 reads TGTGCCAACAGTTTGTTTATGGGGGGGCAGACCGGGGAGCTGTTTTTT.

The CDR3 protein is CASSATGTPGHNEQFF. In nucleotides, the CDR3 is TGTGCCAGCAGCGCAACCGGGACTCCGGGGCACAATGAGCAGTTCTTC. This chain links TRBV7-9 with TRBJ2-1, with D perhaps TRBD2 (6 bases). This CDR3 comprises 16 residues. Looked up from germline, CDR1 is SEHNR and CDR2 is FQNEAQ (reference sequence). With 5 bases removed from V and 5 bases from J, the gap between germline ends came to 19 bases.

This clonotype has a count of ten or more. The chain uses TRBV6-2 or TRBV6-3 and TRBJ2-1; D is possibly TRBD1 (8 bases). The CDR3 is 15 amino acids. Germline CDR1 is MNHEY and CDR2 is SVGEGT. V was shortened by 6 bases and J by 4 bases, with 16 bases between the two germline ends. This chain's CDR3 is CASRYRGGNYNEQFF. The CDR3 DNA follows: TGTGCCAGCAGATACAGGGGGGGGAATTACAATGAGCAGTTCTTC.

This clonotype was picked up many times. The junction does not match germline at one end; this may be a read error. The rearrangement joins TRBV7-9 to TRBJ2-1; D call uncertain. This CDR3 has 11 residues. Germline V gene lookup returns CDR1 SEHNR and CDR2 FQNEAQ (reference sequence). This CDR3 reads CACSTYNEQFF. The DNA of the CDR3 is TGTGCCTGCAGCACCTACAATGAGCAGTTCTTC.

This clonotype was seen at least ten times. V and J are TRBV20-1 and TRBJ2-2; TRBD2 might be the D (5 bases). The germline V and J ends were trimmed by 6 bases and 0 bases, with 8 bases remaining between them. The germline CDR1 and CDR2 sequences are DFQATT and SNEGSKA (reference sequence). CDR3 length equals 13 residues. CDR3 residues: CSAYGANTGELFF. The CDR3 DNA sequence: TGCAGTGCATACGGGGCGAACACCGGGGAGCTGTTTTTT.

Note on this clonotype: A much larger clone lies one base from this, so it may be a read error. CDR3 sequence reads: CATSSHQRNQPPHF. DNA for the CDR3: TGTGCCACCAGCAGTCACCAGAGAAATCAGCCCCCGCATTTT. The V call is TRBV15, the J call TRBJ1-5, with D unclear. The CDR3 length is 14 residues. CDR1 and CDR2 from the germline V gene are LNHNV and YYDKDF (reference sequence).

This clonotype occurred once. The chain carries TRBV4-3 and TRBJ2-4, with unresolved D. The CDR3 sequence is 14 residues long. V lost 0 bases, J lost 1 base, and 4 bases lay in between. In germline, CDR1 is LGHNA, CDR2 YSLEER. The chain's CDR3 is CASSQDPAKNIQYF. CDR3 bases: TGCGCCAGCAGCCAAGATCCGGCCAAAAACATTCAGTACTTC.

This clonotype showed up many times. This sequence joins TRBV7-8 and TRBJ2-7, with 7 positions matching TRBD1. Germline CDR1 and CDR2: SGHVS and FQNEAQ. After removal of 5 bases from V and 6 bases from J, the junction contained 7 bases not matched to a gene. This CDR3 spans 13 amino acids. CDR3: CASSQRQGREQYF. CDR3 bases: TGTGCCAGCAGCCAACGACAGGGCCGCGAGCAGTACTTC.

In this sample, this clonotype turned up many times. DNA of the CDR3: TGTGCCAGCTCCGCTTCTAGCGGAGATACGCAGTATTTT. Protein: CASSASSGDTQYF. The J gene is TRBJ2-3, the V gene TRBV7-2; 7 nucleotides align to TRBD2. Trimming took 8 bases from V and 5 from J; bases not matched to a gene: 7. This CDR3 has 13 residues. Germline CDR1 and CDR2: SGHTA and FQGNSA.

This clonotype has ten or more counts. V and J are TRBV7-9 and TRBJ2-2; D is possibly TRBD2 (5 bases). This CDR3 is built from 12 residues. Trimming pared 11 bases from V and 4 bases from J, leaving 11 bases between. Germline V CDR1 and CDR2: SEHNR, FQNEAQ (reference sequence). The CDR3 protein is CAGPLGTGELFF. CDR3 DNA: TGTGCCGGGCCACTAGGCACCGGGGAGCTGTTTTTT.

This clonotype appeared many times. The V and J genes are TRBV27 and TRBJ2-7; D may match TRBD1 or TRBD2 (5 bases each). The V gene's germline CDR1 is MNHEY and CDR2 SMNVEV (reference sequence). CDR3 length: 12 residues. Between the trimmed V and J ends, which lost 6 bases and 6 bases, there was a span of 12 bases. The CDR3 loop is CASSPGTLEQYF. CDR3 DNA sequence: TGTGCCAGCAGCCCCGGGACGCTCGAGCAGTACTTC.

This clonotype was detected ten times or more. For the CDR3, the DNA is TGTGCCAGCAGTTTCGCCCAAGCGGGTACGCAGTATTTT. Amino acid sequence: CASSFAQAGTQYF. The chain links TRBV28 to TRBJ2-3, with D possibly TRBD2 on 6 matching bases. CDR3 size: 13 residues. Germline V gene sequence: CDR1 MDHEN, CDR2 SYDVKM. V gave up 3 bases and J gave up 8 bases, with 12 bases separating them.

This clonotype was recorded at least ten times. This rearrangement joins TRBV2 to TRBJ1-4; D not resolved. CDR1 and CDR2 (germline): SNHLY, FYNNEI. Deletions cut 6 bases from V and 6 bases from J, with 14 bases between. This CDR3 contains 14 residues. Written as DNA, the CDR3 is TGTGCCAGCAGGGATTTAGGGTACGATGAAAAACTGTTTTTT. Encoded protein: CASRDLGYDEKLFF. Looking up the rest from reference TRBV2 and TRBJ1-4 gives the full variable domain: EPEVTQTPSHQVTQMGQEVILRCVPISNHLYFYWYRQILGQKVEFLVSFYNNEISEKSEIFDDQFSVERPDGSNFTLKIRSTKLEDSAMYFCASRDLGYDEKLFFGSGTQLSVL.

At least ten counts were recorded for this clonotype. The genes are TRBV5-6 and TRBJ2-3; D remains unclear. In germline, CDR1 is SGHDT, CDR2 YYEEEE. Trimming took off 6 bases at V and 0 bases at J, with 8 bases between the two ends. This CDR3 contains 13 residues. The CDR3 coding sequence is TGTGCCAGCATTAACGACAGCACAGATACGCAGTATTTT. Translated: CASINDSTDTQYF.

Of note for this clonotype: This could be a read error, since a much larger clone is one nucleotide away. The CDR3 spells CASRFDSNYGSTF. CDR3 sequence (DNA): TGTGCCAGCAGGTTTGACAGTAACTATGGCTCCACCTTC. The rearrangement links TRBV5-3 to TRBJ1-2; the D gene is possibly TRBD1 (5 bases). TRBV5-3 belongs to the ORF category, with a function that is uncertain. This CDR3 contains 13 residues.

Worth noting for this clonotype: A much larger clone is a single base away; this may be a read error. This chain links TRBV27 with TRBJ1-1; D not certain. Trimming cost V 2 bases and J 4 bases, with 8 bases left between them. The V gene's germline CDR1 is MNHEY and CDR2 SMNVEV (reference sequence). The CDR3 has 13 residues. The CDR3 nucleotides read TGTGCCAGCAGTTTACAGATGATCACTGAAGCTTTCTTT. Residues: CASSLQMITEAFF.

In its sample, this clonotype was seen many times. V and J are TRBV28 and TRBJ1-2; 7 bases agree with TRBD1. The CDR3 extends over 14 amino acids. Germline CDR1 reads MDHEN; CDR2 reads SYDVKM. J lost 4 bases, V lost 8 bases, and 10 bases had no gene match. CDR3 residues: CASHYRGGGYGYTF. In DNA, the CDR3 is TGTGCCAGCCACTACAGGGGCGGGGGCTATGGCTACACCTTC.